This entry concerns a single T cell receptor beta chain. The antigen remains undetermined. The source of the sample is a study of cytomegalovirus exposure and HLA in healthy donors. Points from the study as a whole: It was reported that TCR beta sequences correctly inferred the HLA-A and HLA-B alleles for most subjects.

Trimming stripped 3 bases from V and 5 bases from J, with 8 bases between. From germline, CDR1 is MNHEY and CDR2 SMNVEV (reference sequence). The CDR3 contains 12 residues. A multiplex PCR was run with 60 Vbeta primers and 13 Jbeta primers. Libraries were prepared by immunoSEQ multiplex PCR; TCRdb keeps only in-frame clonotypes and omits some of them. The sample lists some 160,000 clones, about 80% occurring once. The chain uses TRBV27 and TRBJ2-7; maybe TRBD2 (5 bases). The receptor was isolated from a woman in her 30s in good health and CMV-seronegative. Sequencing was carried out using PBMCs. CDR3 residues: CASSFGSNEQYF. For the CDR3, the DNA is TGTGCCAGCAGTTTTGGGAGTAACGAGCAGTACTTC.